Each of the 24 T cell receptor beta chains below was sequenced from the same sample in a study of T cells after yellow fever vaccination. Via MiXCR, TCRdb re-called the 5' RACE reads, giving one row per CDR3 protein. In the table there are hundreds of thousands of distinct CDR3 sequences, 10% to 15% of which are singletons. The sequenced sample was PBMCs, obtained on the day of the yellow fever booster vaccination. These receptors came from a man aged 30 to 39 who received the YFV17D yellow fever vaccine.

This clonotype was detected many times. J is TRBJ1-2 and V is TRBV7-2; no clear D. Germline CDR1 and CDR2: SGHTA and FQGNSA. V was pared by 7 bases and J by 7 bases, with 16 bases between. The CDR3 runs 13 residues. CDR3 sequence (DNA): TGTGCCAGCAACCCGGACCGCTCTGGTGGCTACACCTTC. Protein: CASNPDRSGGYTF.

There are a few counts of this clonotype. CDR3 region: CASSLGGPRTAYEQYF. CDR3 nucleotides: TGTGCCAGCAGCTTGGGGGGGCCGCGGACGGCCTACGAGCAGTACTTC. The chain couples TRBV5-4 to TRBJ2-7; D might be TRBD1 (6 bases). The ends were cut back, 0 bases at V and 2 bases at J, with 15 bases in the middle. Germline loops: CDR1 SGHNT, CDR2 YYREEE (reference sequence). This CDR3 has 16 residues.

This clonotype was found a few times. The chain recombines TRBV7-2 with TRBJ2-7; TRBD1 matches at 9 bases. The junction had 7 bases not matched to a gene; V was cut back by 5 bases and J by 2 bases. The CDR3 covers 15 residues. CDR1 is SGHTA, CDR2 FQGNSA, per germline. The DNA for the CDR3 is TGTGCCAGCAGCCCAAGGACAGGGGAGACCTACGAGCAGTACTTC. Its protein is CASSPRTGETYEQYF.

This clonotype was picked up a small number of times. The rearrangement links TRBV6-5 to TRBJ2-7; 7 nucleotides agree with TRBD2. Germline CDR1 and CDR2: MNHEY and SVGAGI. V was clipped by 0 bases and J by 2 bases; unmatched bases: 7. This CDR3 has 16 residues. CDR3 region: CASSYSQAGRPYEQYF. CDR3 sequence (DNA): TGTGCCAGCAGTTACTCACAAGCGGGGAGACCCTACGAGCAGTACTTC.

The V gene is TRBV2, the J gene TRBJ2-2; D possibly corresponds to TRBD1 (5 bases). CDR3 length equals 13 residues. Germline V CDR1 and CDR2: SNHLY, FYNNEI. V gave up 4 bases and J gave up 6 bases, with 9 bases separating them. The chain's CDR3 is CASSGGLAGELFF. The CDR3 coding sequence is TGTGCCAGCAGTGGGGGCTTGGCCGGGGAGCTGTTTTTT.

The rearrangement links TRBV20-1 to TRBJ1-3, with D possibly being TRBD1 (6 bases). In germline, CDR1 is DFQATT, CDR2 SNEGSKA (reference sequence). The V and J ends lost 6 bases and 2 bases respectively, with 14 bases between them. This CDR3 has 14 residues. CDR3 nucleotides: TGCAGTGCGTCTAAACCAGGGGCTGGAAACACCATATATTTT. Translated: CSASKPGAGNTIYF.

This clonotype occurred many times. The chain combines TRBV4-3 with TRBJ2-7, with unresolved D. Trimming shortened V by 1 base and J by 3 bases, and 13 bases separated the two germline ends. Germline assignment: CDR1 LGHNA and CDR2 YSLEER. The CDR3 extends over 15 amino acids. The CDR3 sequence: CASSQGDGSRYEQYF. In nucleotides, the CDR3 is TGCGCCAGCAGCCAAGGCGACGGATCCCGCTACGAGCAGTACTTC.

This clonotype has only a few counts. This chain uses TRBV7-2 with TRBJ2-3; 7 bases agree with TRBD1. The J segment lost 0 bases and the V segment lost 6 bases, leaving 3 bases of the junction unmatched. The CDR3 runs 14 residues. CDR1 SGHTA and CDR2 FQGNSA come from the germline V gene. CDR3 in amino acids: CASRKGQSTDTQYF. The DNA for the CDR3 is TGTGCCAGCAGAAAGGGACAGAGCACAGATACGCAGTATTTT.

This clonotype has more than one count but fewer than ten. V usage is TRBV14 and J usage is TRBJ2-7; D possibly corresponds to TRBD2 (6 bases). Per the germline V gene, CDR1 is SGHDN and CDR2 is FVKESK. Trimming pared 7 bases from V and 2 bases from J, leaving 15 bases between. The CDR3 extends over 14 amino acids. CDR3 sequence: CASNRGGAPYEQYF. The CDR3 bases are TGTGCCAGCAACCGCGGCGGGGCCCCCTACGAGCAGTACTTC.

The rearrangement uses TRBV12-3 or TRBV12-4 and TRBJ2-6; D is ambiguous. Trimming removed 2 bases from V and 3 bases from J, with 11 bases in between. This CDR3 is built from 16 residues. CDR3 sequence (DNA): TGTGCCAGCAGTTTATTACAAGGAAGTGGGGCCAACGTCCTGACTTTC. It yields the protein CASSLLQGSGANVLTF.

The chain combines TRBV6-1 with TRBJ2-7, with D possibly being TRBD1 or TRBD2 (5 bases each). Per the germline V gene, CDR1 is MNHNS and CDR2 is SASEGT. Trimming left V 7 bases short and J 4 bases short, with 14 bases between. CDR3 length: 13 amino acids. This CDR3 reads CASTLPGGYEQYF. CDR3 DNA: TGTGCCAGCACCCTGCCTGGGGGATACGAGCAGTACTTC.

This clonotype was detected only a few times. The chain carries TRBV4-1 and TRBJ2-1, with D unclear. The V gene lost 4 bases and the J gene lost 5 bases, with 15 bases spanning the gap. Germline CDR1 and CDR2: MGHRA and YSYEKL. The CDR3 spans 15 residues. This CDR3 reads CASSLRGPAHNEQFF. The CDR3 nucleotides are TGCGCCAGCAGCCTACGAGGACCCGCCCACAATGAGCAGTTCTTC.

The table lists this clonotype with a few counts. The CDR3 DNA follows: TGCAGTGCTAGAGATGGGGGTGCTGGAAACACCATATATTTT. Protein product: CSARDGGAGNTIYF. V and J are TRBV20-1 and TRBJ1-3; maybe TRBD1 (5 bases). Trimming removed 0 bases from V and 2 bases from J, with 8 bases in between. This CDR3 spans 14 amino acids. Germline-derived CDR1 and CDR2 are DFQATT and SNEGSKA (reference sequence).

The genes are TRBV4-3 and TRBJ2-5; D ambiguous. The CDR3 loop spans 15 amino acids. Per the germline V gene, CDR1 is LGHNA and CDR2 is YSLEER. Trimming shortened V by 0 bases and J by 4 bases, and 12 bases separated the two germline ends. The CDR3 DNA is TGCGCCAGCAGCCAAGATTCAGTCAGACCAGAGACCCAGTACTTC. Protein: CASSQDSVRPETQYF.

At least ten counts were recorded for this clonotype. The chain is built from TRBV3-1 and TRBJ2-1; tentative D call: TRBD2 (5 bases). The CDR3 sequence is 14 residues long. Per germline, CDR1 LGHDT and CDR2 YNNKEL (reference sequence). Trimming cost V 1 base and J 6 bases, with 10 bases left between them. CDR3 coding DNA: TGTGCCAGCAGCCAAGCACCGGGGAGCAATGAGCAGTTCTTC. Protein sequence: CASSQAPGSNEQFF.

This clonotype was found many times. This chain connects TRBV29-1 to TRBJ2-3; 9 bases match TRBD2. Per germline, CDR1 SQVTM and CDR2 ANQGSEA. V dropped 3 bases and J dropped 3; count of bases not matched to a gene: 7. The CDR3 covers 15 residues. The CDR3 sequence is CSVDLAGVGTDTQYF. The CDR3 coding sequence is TGCAGCGTTGATTTAGCGGGAGTGGGGACAGATACGCAGTATTTT.

The V gene is TRBV28, the J gene TRBJ2-3, with 8 nucleotides matching TRBD2. The germline CDR1 and CDR2 sequences are MDHEN and SYDVKM. Unmatched junction bases numbered 12, after V lost 8 bases and J lost 5 bases. This CDR3 is built from 15 residues. CDR3 protein: CASGTWAGGLDTQYF. Written as DNA, the CDR3 is TGTGCCAGCGGTACTTGGGCGGGGGGACTAGATACGCAGTATTTT.

V is TRBV23-1 and J is TRBJ1-6, with TRBD1 as a possible D gene (5 bases). TRBV23-1 is an ORF, and what it does is uncertain. The CDR3 loop spans 14 amino acids. V gave up 8 bases and J gave up 3 bases, with 11 bases separating them. The CDR3 nucleotides read TGCGCCAGCGGTGAGGGGATCTATAATTCACCCCTCCACTTT. Translating gives CASGEGIYNSPLHF.

This clonotype was seen only a few times. The J gene is TRBJ2-5, the V gene TRBV15, with 7 positions matching TRBD1. This CDR3 has 16 amino acids. Unmatched junction bases numbered 6, after V lost 2 bases and J lost 0 bases. Looked up from germline, CDR1 is LNHNV and CDR2 is YYDKDF (reference sequence). The CDR3 protein is CATSRRQGVDQETQYF. The CDR3 region has the DNA TGTGCCACCAGCAGAAGGCAGGGGGTCGACCAAGAGACCCAGTACTTC.

This rearrangement joins TRBV20-1 to TRBJ2-7, with TRBD2 identical over 10 bases. V was clipped by 4 bases and J by 0 bases; unmatched bases: 9. CDR1 is DFQATT, CDR2 SNEGSKA, per germline (reference sequence). This CDR3 is built from 16 residues. The CDR3 DNA reads as TGCAGTGCTAAGGAAGATGGGACTAGCGCCTCCTACGAGCAGTACTTC. Its translation is CSAKEDGTSASYEQYF.

The chain has TRBV7-9 and TRBJ1-5; D not resolved. V lost 5 bases and J 6 bases, leaving 8 bases between the germline ends. The CDR3 spans 12 residues. The germline gives CDR1 SEHNR, CDR2 FQNEAQ (reference sequence). DNA of the CDR3: TGTGCCAGCAGCGGTTGGAGTCAGCCCCAGCATTTT. Its translation: CASSGWSQPQHF.

This chain links TRBV9 with TRBJ2-7; 8 bases map to TRBD1. Trimming removed 1 base from V and 9 bases from J; junction bases left unmatched: 12. This CDR3 comprises 15 residues. Germline V gene lookup returns CDR1 SGDLS and CDR2 YYNGEE. CDR3 loop: CASSVQRRGPRRQYF. For the CDR3, the DNA is TGTGCCAGCAGCGTACAGCGCAGGGGGCCCCGGAGGCAGTACTTC.

In this sample, this clonotype turned up a few times. The rearrangement uses TRBV5-5 and TRBJ1-2, with D maybe TRBD1 (5 bases). The CDR3 consists of 15 residues. Trimming removed 6 bases from V and 0 bases from J, with 15 bases in between. Per germline, CDR1 SGHKS and CDR2 YYEKEE (reference sequence). The CDR3 nucleotides are TGTGCCAGCATCCCGGGGCAGGCGCCTAACTATGGCTACACCTTC. It is translated as CASIPGQAPNYGYTF.

In this sample, this clonotype turned up a few times. This chain uses TRBV5-1 with TRBJ2-1; no reliable D call. Germline CDR1 reads SGHRS; CDR2 reads YFSETQ. Trimming took off 0 bases at V and 6 bases at J, with 10 bases between the two ends. The CDR3 runs 14 residues. The CDR3 region has the DNA TGCGCCAGCAGCTTGGGATCGCATGGCAATGAGCAGTTCTTC. Encoded protein: CASSLGSHGNEQFF.